The clone carrying this T cell receptor (beta chain) appeared once. Antigen specificity is unknown. This sample stems from a study of CD8+ T cells in alopecia areata. For the study at large: Scoring of treated patients' severity used the percentage of affected scalp area.

In each case, RNA was isolated and then reverse transcribed into cDNA as the sequencing template. Clones were sequenced by immunoSEQ multiplex PCR, and TCRdb holds only the in-frame ones, with some missing. Altogether some 110,000 clones are present, under 60% being singletons, with the ten largest covering over 9%. The V end was cut by 0 bases, the J end by 1 base, with 7 bases between. CDR3 size: 14 residues. Germline CDR1 and CDR2: MNHEY and SVGAGI. Treatment reported: oral pan-JAK inhibitor, 5-10 mg twice daily. Whole-study results and caveats: Because one nonresponder was included, the link of baseline CD8+ expansion to response is considered uncertain.

The receptor comes from a human donor with alopecia areata. The sample in question was CD8+ T cells sorted from blood, obtained at week 24, from a patient treated with tofacitinib. The V gene is TRBV6-5, the J gene TRBJ2-7, with D perhaps matching TRBD1 (5 bases). This chain's CDR3 is CASSYSAGSYEQYF. The CDR3 nucleotides are TGTGCCAGCAGTTACTCGGCAGGGTCCTACGAGCAGTACTTC.